This TCR beta chain was obtained from a study of vaccination and CD4 T cells after COVID-19. Study overall: The cells in question were stimulated using overlapping spike peptides derived from SARS-CoV-2, HCoV-NL63, HCoV-OC43 and HCoV-229E.

Researchers used the Oncomine TCR Beta short-read assay to sequence DNA from cultured CD4+ T cells. TCRdb re-called the PCR reads through MiXCR, storing one row per CDR3 protein. The table lists 6,500 to 10,000 distinct CDR3 sequences, 48% of them singletons. Treatment denoted: approximately nine-day PBMC culture with coronavirus spike peptide pools or control peptides (ViraFEST assay). During the years 2011-2018, before the COVID-19 pandemic, the unexposed donor's CD4+ T cells were collected. ViraFEST expanded antigen-specific T cells with peptide pools, then sequenced TCRs. The sample holds one count of this clonotype. The target antigen is unknown. Germline assignment: CDR1 SGHAT and CDR2 FQNNGV. V was trimmed by 1 base and J by 2 bases, leaving 9 bases between them. This CDR3 is 14 amino acids long.

The chain combines TRBV11-2 with TRBJ2-7; D gene uncertain. The sequencing input was CD4+ T cells from blood, cultured in vitro. This TCR was sampled from a human donor in good health. This CDR3 is CASSLVPGTYEQYF. The CDR3 coding sequence is TGTGCCAGCAGCTTAGTGCCCGGAACCTACGAGCAGTACTTC.